What follows are 25 T cell receptor beta chains derived from one specimen sequenced in a study of Ad26.COV2.S vaccination and SARS-CoV-2 variants. The treatment denotes: some 20 received Ad26.COV2.S at low or high dose, single or two shots; roughly five received placebo; per-sample allocation not given. Day 63 after the first injection of vaccine or placebo was the sampling time. Sequencing was performed with immunoSEQ multiplex PCR; in TCRdb, only in-frame clones are kept and a portion is missing. The repertoire consists of about 390,000 clones, with 88% occurring once and the leading ten covering more than 3%. Sequences were derived from peripheral blood, sampled in a trial of Ad26.COV2.S vaccine versus placebo. The receptors stem from a person aged 18-60 years who received the Ad26.COV2.S COVID-19 vaccine or a placebo.

The rearrangement joins TRBV6-6 to TRBJ2-7; no firm D call. V was clipped by 3 bases and J by 3 bases, with 9 bases between them. The CDR3 extends over 13 amino acids. Germline CDR1 MNHNY, CDR2 SVGAGI (reference sequence). In DNA, the CDR3 is TGTGCCAGCAGTTATGACGGCCACTACGAGCAGTACTTC. It codes for CASSYDGHYEQYF.

The chain couples TRBV6-5 to TRBJ2-7; tentatively, D is TRBD1 (6 bases). The length of the CDR3 is 14 residues. Germline CDR1 is MNHEY and CDR2 is SVGAGI. The V and J ends lost 2 bases and 3 bases respectively, with 11 bases between them. The CDR3 region has the DNA TGTGCCAGCAGTTACCGGCTCAGGGGCTACGAGCAGTACTTC. As protein: CASSYRLRGYEQYF.

The CDR3 loop is CASSLDVQFGELFF. The CDR3 coding sequence is TGTGCCAGCAGCTTAGACGTTCAATTCGGGGAGCTGTTTTTT. The V and J genes are TRBV7-2 and TRBJ2-2; D call uncertain. There are 14 residues in the CDR3. Trimming removed 1 base at V and 7 bases at J, with 10 bases between. Germline V lookup: CDR1 SGHTA, CDR2 FQGNSA.

The sample holds one count of this clone. The chain uses TRBV7-9 and TRBJ1-2; D is unclear. This CDR3 spans 14 amino acids. V was trimmed by 1 base and J by 2 bases, leaving 8 bases between them. CDR1 SEHNR and CDR2 FQNEAQ come from the germline V gene (reference sequence). The CDR3 nucleotides are TGTGCCAGCAGCTTAGGTGGCGGAAACTATGGCTACACCTTC. It codes for CASSLGGGNYGYTF.

This chain connects TRBV2 to TRBJ1-3; D call uncertain. CDR1 SNHLY and CDR2 FYNNEI come from the germline V gene. The CDR3 has 14 amino acids. Deletions cut 4 bases from V and 1 base from J, with 8 bases between. In DNA form, the CDR3 reads TGTGCCAGCAGTGCGAGAGGATCTGGAAACACCATATATTTT. It translates to CASSARGSGNTIYF.

The chain's CDR3 is CASRTSGGYTDTQYF. In nucleotides, the CDR3 is TGTGCCAGCAGGACTAGCGGGGGGTACACAGATACGCAGTATTTT. This chain links TRBV25-1 with TRBJ2-3, with 13 positions matching TRBD2. The germline gives CDR1 MGHDK, CDR2 SYGVNS. This CDR3 region has 15 residues. Trimming cost V 6 bases and J 2 bases; bases outside gene matches: 2.

This rearrangement joins TRBV19 to TRBJ1-5, with D uncertain. Germline assignment: CDR1 LNHDA and CDR2 SQIVND (reference sequence). This CDR3 is 15 amino acids long. Between the trimmed V and J ends, which lost 3 bases and 4 bases, there was a span of 13 bases. This chain's CDR3 is CASSMPLWRNQPQHF. The CDR3 region has the DNA TGTGCCAGTAGTATGCCGCTTTGGAGGAATCAGCCCCAGCATTTT.

The chain links TRBV20-1 to TRBJ2-1; D unresolved. Germline CDR1 is DFQATT and CDR2 is SNEGSKA (reference sequence). V shed 0 bases and J shed 16 bases, with 10 bases lying between them. CDR3 size: 10 residues. CDR3 bases: TGCAGTGCTAGAGATGAGCTGCAATTCTTC. Its protein product is CSARDELQFF.

This rearrangement joins TRBV6-1 to TRBJ1-5; no firm D call. V was cut by 1 base and J by 5 bases, with 12 bases left in between. The CDR3 loop spans 15 amino acids. CDR1 and CDR2 (germline): MNHNS, SASEGT. The CDR3 loop is CASSEVPKLYQPQHF. CDR3 in DNA: TGTGCCAGCAGTGAAGTACCCAAGTTATATCAGCCCCAGCATTTT.

The rearrangement links TRBV20-1 to TRBJ1-2; D call uncertain. There are 12 residues in the CDR3. The V and J ends lost 3 bases and 7 bases respectively, with 12 bases between them. CDR1 and CDR2 from the germline V gene are DFQATT and SNEGSKA (reference sequence). CDR3 residues: CSASEKYSGYTF. In DNA form, the CDR3 reads TGCAGTGCTAGTGAAAAGTACTCTGGCTACACCTTC.

The V call is TRBV6-5, the J call TRBJ2-2; D is uncertain. V was cut by 6 bases and J by 4 bases, with 3 bases left in between. Germline assignment: CDR1 MNHEY and CDR2 SVGAGI. This CDR3 spans 11 amino acids. The CDR3 here is CASRTTGELFF. The CDR3 DNA reads as TGTGCCAGCAGGACCACCGGGGAGCTGTTTTTT.

V is TRBV7-9 and J is TRBJ1-1, with D possibly TRBD1 on 6 matching bases. V lost 8 bases to trimming and J lost 6 bases, with 19 bases between them. Germline V gives CDR1 SEHNR, CDR2 FQNEAQ (reference sequence). This CDR3 region has 14 residues. The CDR3 DNA reads as TGTGCCAGCGGTCATACAGGGACTCCGGCTGAAGCTTTCTTT. Amino acids: CASGHTGTPAEAFF.

The V call is TRBV15, the J call TRBJ2-7, with 12 bases lining up with TRBD2. This CDR3 is built from 17 residues. The junction had 7 bases not matched to a gene; V was cut back by 4 bases and J by 0 bases. Germline V gene lookup returns CDR1 LNHNV and CDR2 YYDKDF (reference sequence). CDR3 loop: CATSKTSGGPSSYEQYF. For the CDR3, the DNA is TGTGCCACCAGCAAGACTAGCGGGGGCCCTAGCTCCTACGAGCAGTACTTC.

V and J are TRBV30 and TRBJ1-1; D not resolved. CDR1 and CDR2 from the germline V gene are GTSNPN and SVGIG (reference sequence). V lost 4 bases, J lost 5 bases, and 14 bases lay in between. CDR3 length: 13 amino acids. The CDR3 DNA is TGTGCCTGGACCCGGGCGGTCAGGACTGAAGCTTTCTTT. Its protein product is CAWTRAVRTEAFF.

This clone occurred once. This rearrangement joins TRBV6-5 to TRBJ2-7; perhaps TRBD1 as D (6 bases). CDR3 length: 12 amino acids. V was trimmed by 10 bases and J by 3 bases, leaving 13 bases between them. Germline CDR1 and CDR2: MNHEY and SVGAGI. For the CDR3, the DNA is TGTGCCACCTCTAGGGGGTTCTACGAGCAGTACTTC. Translated: CATSRGFYEQYF.

V gene TRBV5-1 combines with J gene TRBJ2-1; D ambiguous. CDR3 length: 14 amino acids. The V end lost 4 bases, the J end lost 2 bases, and 10 bases lay between the germline ends. Germline CDR1 is SGHRS and CDR2 is YFSETQ. The CDR3 loop reads CASSIRPPYNEQFF. The CDR3, as DNA: TGCGCCAGCAGCATTCGGCCCCCCTACAATGAGCAGTTCTTC.

The chain has TRBV11-2 and TRBJ2-1; D not resolved. The V end was cut by 2 bases, the J end by 4 bases, with 6 bases between. CDR3 length: 13 amino acids. Germline CDR1 and CDR2: SGHAT and FQNNGV. CDR3 loop: CASSLILYNEQFF. CDR3 coding DNA: TGTGCCAGCAGCTTAATACTTTACAATGAGCAGTTCTTC. The entire variable domain, with the rest obtained from reference TRBV11-2 and TRBJ2-1, is as follows: EAGVAQSPRYKIIEKRQSVAFWCNPISGHATLYWYQQILGQGPKLLIQFQNNGVVDDSQLPKDRFSAERLKGVDSTLKIQPAKLEDSAVYLCASSLILYNEQFFGPGTRLTVL.

This chain uses TRBV2 with TRBJ2-3, with 8 bases fitting TRBD2. This CDR3 has 17 residues. Trimming cost V 5 bases and J 0 bases; bases outside gene matches: 10. CDR1 is SNHLY and CDR2 is FYNNEI in the germline V gene. CDR3 DNA: TGTGCCAGCAGTCCTACCGGGACTAGGCTAAGCACAGATACGCAGTATTTT. Its translation is CASSPTGTRLSTDTQYF.

This clone occurred a few times. The rearrangement links TRBV19 to TRBJ2-2; either TRBD1 or TRBD2 may fit D (5 bases each). The CDR3 extends over 14 amino acids. V lost 6 bases to trimming and J lost 5 bases, with 13 bases between them. Germline V lookup: CDR1 LNHDA, CDR2 SQIVND (reference sequence). CDR3 DNA: TGTGCCAGTAGGGTTTGGGGGAAGACCGGGGAGCTGTTTTTT. Protein product: CASRVWGKTGELFF. Drawing the rest from reference TRBV19 and TRBJ2-2, the complete variable domain is DGGITQSPKYLFRKEGQNVTLSCEQNLNHDAMYWYRQDPGQGLRLIYYSQIVNDFQKGDIAEGYSVSREKKESFPLTVTSAQKNPTAFYLCASRVWGKTGELFFGEGSRLTVL.

The J gene is TRBJ1-2, the V gene TRBV11-3; 8 positions agree with TRBD1. The germline gives CDR1 SGHNT, CDR2 YENEEA. With 1 base clipped from V and 4 bases from J, the junction kept 5 bases outside the gene matches. This CDR3 spans 15 amino acids. CDR3 sequence reads: CASSLGTGRVYGYTF. As DNA, the CDR3 is TGTGCCAGCAGCTTAGGGACAGGGAGAGTCTATGGCTACACCTTC.

The chain employs TRBV5-4 and TRBJ2-5, with 10 bases identical to TRBD2. Trimming cost V 5 bases and J 6 bases; bases outside gene matches: 7. Germline V gene sequence: CDR1 SGHNT, CDR2 YYREEE (reference sequence). This CDR3 region has 14 residues. The CDR3 DNA sequence: TGTGCCAGCAGAACAGCGGGGGGGCCGAAGACCCAGTACTTC. Protein sequence: CASRTAGGPKTQYF. The full variable domain, rest sourced from reference TRBV5-4 and TRBJ2-5, is ETGVTQSPTHLIKTRGQQVTLRCSSQSGHNTVSWYQQALGQGPQFIFQYYREEENGRGNFPPRFSGLQFPNYSSELNVNALELDDSALYLCASRTAGGPKTQYFGPGTRLLVL.

Concerning this clone: This CDR3 is also generated by other DNA sequences in the sample. The V gene is TRBV6-5, the J gene TRBJ2-1, with D perhaps TRBD1 (6 bases). From germline, CDR1 is MNHEY and CDR2 SVGAGI. There are 15 residues in the CDR3. V was shortened by 6 bases and J by 0 bases, with 12 bases between the two germline ends. The CDR3 DNA is TGTGCCAGCAGGACCGGGACATCCTCCTACAATGAGCAGTTCTTC. Translation: CASRTGTSSYNEQFF.

The gene calls are TRBV4-3 and TRBJ2-1; weak D call: TRBD2 (5 bases). V shed 0 bases and J shed 2 bases, with 14 bases lying between them. The CDR3 is 17 residues long. Germline assignment: CDR1 LGHNA and CDR2 YSLEER. For the CDR3, the DNA is TGCGCCAGCAGCCAAGACCCGTCCGGGGTCCCCTACAATGAGCAGTTCTTC. The encoded protein is CASSQDPSGVPYNEQFF.

The CDR3 sequence is CASSQGMAGDYEQYF. The DNA of the CDR3 is TGCGCCAGCAGCCAAGGAATGGCCGGGGACTACGAGCAGTACTTC. The chain has TRBV4-1 and TRBJ2-7, with D possibly being TRBD2 (5 bases). The CDR3 is 15 residues long. Trimming shortened V by 1 base and J by 3 bases, and 13 bases separated the two germline ends. Germline CDR1 and CDR2: MGHRA and YSYEKL.

The genes are TRBV30 and TRBJ1-5; 11 bases line up with TRBD1. The CDR3 sequence is 15 residues long. CDR1 is GTSNPN and CDR2 is SVGIG in the germline V gene (reference sequence). Germline trimming cut 0 bases from V and 7 bases from J; bases unmatched to any gene: 5. CDR3 nucleotides: TGTGCCTGGAGTGTGCAAAGGACAGGGGGCCAGCCCCAGCATTTT. It encodes CAWSVQRTGGQPQHF.